This passage covers 10 T cell receptor beta chains from one sample sequenced in a study of OX40 agonist ivuxolimab in advanced cancers. Clones were sequenced by immunoSEQ multiplex PCR, and TCRdb holds only the in-frame ones, with some missing. The sample lists about 40,000 clones, 86% occurring once. The source was CD4+ or CD8+ T cells sorted from blood, collected in a trial of the OX40 agonist ivuxolimab. The receptors shown here come from an adult with an advanced solid tumor such as melanoma, head and neck, liver or kidney cancer.

The chain links TRBV7-2 to TRBJ1-5; D perhaps matches TRBD1 (5 bases). This CDR3 has 15 residues. Germline lookup yields CDR1 SGHTA and CDR2 FQGNSA. V was clipped by 1 base and J by 6 bases, with 13 bases between them. The CDR3 reads CASSLEGLGVQPQHF. The CDR3 DNA reads TGTGCCAGCAGCTTAGAGGGGTTAGGGGTTCAGCCCCAGCATTTT.

V and J are TRBV15 and TRBJ1-1, with no clear D. Trimming removed 4 bases from V and 0 bases from J, with 15 bases in between. The CDR3 is made up of 16 amino acids. Looked up from germline, CDR1 is LNHNV and CDR2 is YYDKDF (reference sequence). CDR3 bases: TGTGCCACCAGCAAGGGCGGCGATTACATGAACACTGAAGCTTTCTTT. This sequence encodes CATSKGGDYMNTEAFF.

V is TRBV6-1 and J is TRBJ2-7; unclear D gene. The V end was cut by 5 bases, the J end by 3 bases, with 14 bases between. Germline assignment: CDR1 MNHNS and CDR2 SASEGT. The CDR3 length is 14 residues. The CDR3 spells CASSFSDGDYEQYV. The DNA for the CDR3 is TGTGCCAGCAGTTTCTCCGACGGAGACTACGAGCAGTACGTC.

The chain combines TRBV7-2 with TRBJ2-6; D may correspond to TRBD1 or TRBD2 (5 bases each). The CDR3 consists of 15 residues. In germline, CDR1 is SGHTA, CDR2 FQGNSA. V was clipped by 2 bases and J by 3 bases, with 8 bases between them. In DNA, the CDR3 is TGTGCCAGCAGCTTAATTGGGGGTGGGGCCAACGTCCTGACTTTC. This codes for CASSLIGGGANVLTF.

This rearrangement joins TRBV7-2 to TRBJ2-1; 11 bases align to TRBD2. The V segment lost 4 bases and the J segment 6 bases; nucleotides outside the gene matches: 5. The CDR3 consists of 15 residues. Germline-derived CDR1 and CDR2 are SGHTA and FQGNSA. This chain's CDR3 is CASSSGLAGGNEQFF. The CDR3 DNA is TGTGCCAGCAGCTCCGGCCTAGCGGGAGGCAATGAGCAGTTCTTC. Looking up the rest from reference TRBV7-2 and TRBJ2-1 gives the full variable domain: GAGVSQSPSNKVTEKGKDVELRCDPISGHTALYWYRQSLGQGLEFLIYFQGNSAPDKSGLPSDRFSAERTGGSVSTLTIQRTQQEDSAVYLCASSSGLAGGNEQFFGPGTRLTVL.

This clone was seen only once. Other DNA sequences in the same sample also yield this CDR3. The chain carries TRBV7-2 and TRBJ2-1; D gene unclear. This CDR3 contains 14 residues. The V gene's germline CDR1 is SGHTA and CDR2 FQGNSA. With 5 bases removed from V and 0 bases from J, the gap between germline ends came to 8 bases. The CDR3 region has the DNA TGTGCCAGCAGCCCCTGGAGCTCCTACAATGAGCAGTTCTTC. This sequence encodes CASSPWSSYNEQFF.

Details on this clone: The sample has other DNA sequences that encode this CDR3 too. The J gene is TRBJ2-3, the V gene TRBV5-1; the D call may be TRBD1 or TRBD2 (5 bases each). Looked up from germline, CDR1 is SGHRS and CDR2 is YFSETQ. V lost 4 bases, J lost 2 bases, and 11 bases lay in between. The CDR3 is 14 residues long. This CDR3 is CASSLGPNTDTQYF. CDR3 in DNA: TGCGCCAGCAGCCTGGGACCTAACACAGATACGCAGTATTTT.

V usage is TRBV5-1 and J usage is TRBJ2-1; D remains unclear. Germline assignment: CDR1 SGHRS and CDR2 YFSETQ. CDR3 length: 13 amino acids. V shed 3 bases and J shed 2 bases, with 6 bases lying between them. CDR3: CASSYGTYNEQFF. Here the CDR3 DNA reads TGCGCCAGCAGCTACGGAACCTACAATGAGCAGTTCTTC.

V and J are TRBV19 and TRBJ1-6; 9 positions match TRBD1. Germline CDR1 reads LNHDA; CDR2 reads SQIVND (reference sequence). The CDR3 totals 15 residues. The J segment lost 9 bases and the V segment lost 3 bases, leaving 6 bases of the junction unmatched. The CDR3 loop reads CASSIGQGFSSPLHF. The CDR3 bases are TGTGCCAGTAGTATCGGACAGGGGTTCAGTTCACCCCTCCACTTT.

The chain combines TRBV7-9 with TRBJ1-1, with 9 positions matching TRBD1. Trimming at V came to 0 bases and at J to 5 bases, leaving 4 bases not matched to a gene. The CDR3 has 15 amino acids. Germline V gene lookup returns CDR1 SEHNR and CDR2 FQNEAQ (reference sequence). This CDR3 is CASSLARTGVTEAFF. The CDR3, as DNA: TGTGCCAGCAGCTTAGCGAGGACAGGGGTTACTGAAGCTTTCTTT.